The 5 T cell receptor beta chains in this list originate from one sample, sequenced in a study of cytomegalovirus exposure and HLA in healthy donors. PCR primers comprised 60 Vbeta and 13 Jbeta primers. Method: immunoSEQ multiplex PCR; TCRdb's copy keeps in-frame clones and lacks some. The sample lists some 160,000 clones, under 85% occurring once. Source material: PBMCs. These receptors all come from a young woman in good health and CMV-seronegative.

The chain has TRBV7-6 and TRBJ1-3; 9 bases agree with TRBD1. Germline trimming cut 5 bases from V and 0 bases from J; bases unmatched to any gene: 5. The CDR3 spans 16 residues. CDR1 is SGHVS, CDR2 FNYEAQ, per germline. CDR3 sequence reads: CASSRDRVGSGNTIYF. CDR3 nucleotide sequence: TGTGCCAGCAGCCGGGACAGGGTAGGCTCTGGAAACACCATATATTTT.

This clone was observed a few times. The DNA of the CDR3 is TGTGCCAGCAGTTCCGGGACAGGGGGCACCGGGGAGCTGTTTTTT. This sequence encodes CASSSGTGGTGELFF. This chain uses TRBV27 with TRBJ2-2; 11 nucleotides match TRBD1. Trimming cost V 4 bases and J 4 bases; bases outside gene matches: 2. The CDR3 loop spans 15 amino acids. The V gene's germline CDR1 is MNHEY and CDR2 SMNVEV (reference sequence).

The chain is built from TRBV5-1 and TRBJ1-1; TRBD1 matches at 7 bases. The V gene's germline CDR1 is SGHRS and CDR2 YFSETQ. The CDR3 sequence is 15 residues long. The V and J ends lost 3 bases and 11 bases, in that order; junction bases with no gene match: 16. CDR3 sequence (DNA): TGCGCCAGCAGCTCAGACCGGAGGGGGCCTGGGGAGGCTTTCTTT. Translated, it gives CASSSDRRGPGEAFF.

The CDR3 DNA is TGTGCCAGTACTACCCAGGGGGCCGAGCAGTACTTC. Protein product: CASTTQGAEQYF. The rearrangement links TRBV19 to TRBJ2-7, with 8 positions matching TRBD1. The CDR3 extends over 12 amino acids. Germline V gives CDR1 LNHDA, CDR2 SQIVND (reference sequence). Losses at the gene ends were 7 bases for V and 6 bases for J; bases not matched to a gene: 5.

V and J are TRBV6-5 and TRBJ1-6; D is undetermined. CDR3 length equals 15 residues. V was shortened by 7 bases and J by 9 bases, with 19 bases between the two germline ends. The germline V gene encodes CDR1 MNHEY and CDR2 SVGAGI. The CDR3 region is CASTTYEATTSPLHF. The CDR3 DNA reads as TGTGCCAGCACCACTTATGAGGCCACCACTTCACCCCTCCACTTT.